Below are 24 T cell receptor beta chains sequenced from a single sample in a study of CD8+CD57+ T cells in acquired aplastic anemia. Both TCR beta VDJ combination and CDR3 sequence profiling were carried out. Genomic DNA was the template for this profiling. MiXCR, applied by TCRdb to the reads, yields one record per CDR3 protein. The repertoire has a few hundred thousand distinct CDR3 sequences, roughly 45% of them found once; the top ten carry just under 20%. Patients picked for sequencing had shown CD8+CD57+ cell expansion detected by flow cytometry. What was sequenced was sorted CD4+, CD8+, or CD8+CD57+ T cells (not recorded which) from PBMCs. These receptor sequences come from a human donor with aplastic anemia.

The sample holds a few counts of this clonotype. V gene TRBV3-1 combines with J gene TRBJ1-2; D not resolved. CDR3 length: 14 residues. Germline CDR1 LGHDT, CDR2 YNNKEL (reference sequence). V lost 1 base and J lost 5, with 11 bases in between. CDR3 sequence: CASSQAPGAYGYTF. The DNA of the CDR3 is TGTGCCAGCAGCCAAGCCCCCGGCGCTTATGGCTACACCTTC.

In the case of this clonotype: The junction departs from germline at one end; a sequencing error may be responsible. The DNA for the CDR3 is TGTGCCAGCAGCCGGGACAGCTCAAATCCGCCCCAGCATTTT. Residues: CASSRDSSNPPQHF. The chain is built from TRBV7-2 and TRBJ1-5; 7 nucleotides match TRBD1. There are 14 residues in the CDR3. Germline lookup yields CDR1 SGHTA and CDR2 FQGNSA.

With respect to this clonotype: A much larger clone lies one base from this, so it may be a read error. V gene TRBV6-1 combines with J gene TRBJ2-7; the match to TRBD2 covers 9 bases. CDR1 and CDR2 from the germline V gene are MNHNS and SASEGT. This CDR3 is 16 amino acids long. The CDR3 bases are TGTGCCGGCAGTGAAGGTAGACTAGCGGACACCTACGAGCAGTACTTC. Translation gives CAGSEGRLADTYEQYF.

This clonotype was counted many times. The V and J genes are TRBV10-3 and TRBJ2-3, with a possible D match to TRBD1 (6 bases). Germline V CDR1 and CDR2: ENHRY, SYGVKD. The CDR3 loop spans 18 amino acids. Between the trimmed V and J ends, which lost 0 bases and 1 base, there was a span of 17 bases. The chain's CDR3 is CAISESLGSAGGTDTQYF. The DNA for the CDR3 is TGTGCCATCAGTGAGTCGTTGGGTTCCGCAGGGGGCACAGATACGCAGTATTTT.

The CDR3 nucleotides are TGTGCCAGCAGTTCGGACGGGAGAAGAAACACTGAAGCTTTCTTT. Its protein is CASSSDGRRNTEAFF. The chain joins TRBV2 to TRBJ1-1; D is undetermined. The CDR3 extends over 15 amino acids. Germline assignment: CDR1 SNHLY and CDR2 FYNNEI. Trimming removed 5 bases at V and 2 bases at J, with 15 bases between.

Turning to this clonotype: One end of the junction varies from germline; a read error may be responsible. V and J are TRBV5-4 and TRBJ2-5; no clear D. This CDR3 spans 13 amino acids. Germline CDR1 and CDR2: SGHNT and YYREEE (reference sequence). In DNA form, the CDR3 reads TGTGCCGGCAGCTTGGCAGACCAAGAGACCCAGTACTTC. This sequence encodes CAGSLADQETQYF.

This clonotype was detected only a few times. This chain uses TRBV6-1 with TRBJ1-5; unclear D gene. This CDR3 is built from 16 residues. CDR1 is MNHNS, CDR2 SASEGT, per germline. Deletions cut 0 bases from V and 2 bases from J, with 11 bases between. This chain's CDR3 is CASSEASSGGNQPQHF. The DNA of the CDR3 is TGTGCCAGCAGTGAAGCATCTTCGGGCGGCAATCAGCCCCAGCATTTT.

About this clonotype itself: Germline is not matched at one junction end, which may reflect a read error. The gene calls are TRBV19 and TRBJ1-2; D not certain. The CDR3 runs to 13 residues. Germline V gene data show CDR1 as LNHDA and CDR2 as SQIVND (reference sequence). The CDR3 region is CASSFGTNYGHTF. The CDR3 DNA reads TGTGCCAGCAGTTTCGGAACGAACTATGGCCACACCTTC.

Remarks on this clonotype: With a much larger clone just one base away, this may be a read error. This chain joins TRBV11-2 and TRBJ2-5; D gene unclear. The CDR3 is 14 amino acids. Trimming removed 5 bases from V and 5 bases from J, with 15 bases in between. CDR1 and CDR2 from the germline V gene are SGHAT and FQNNGV. CDR3 DNA: TGTGCCAGCAGCCCCGGACGGCTCGCGGAGACCCAGTACTTC. The encoded protein is CASSPGRLAETQYF.

CDR3 amino acids: CASSSWTGEETQYF. CDR3 nucleotide sequence: TGTGCCAGCAGCTCGTGGACAGGGGAAGAGACCCAGTACTTC. The gene calls are TRBV7-6 and TRBJ2-5; 9 positions agree with TRBD1. Trimming cost V 4 bases and J 3 bases; bases outside gene matches: 3. Germline V lookup: CDR1 SGHVS, CDR2 FNYEAQ. The CDR3 is 14 amino acids.

J is TRBJ1-6 and V is TRBV5-1; the D gene is possibly TRBD1 (5 bases). Trimming removed 4 bases at V and 8 bases at J, with 10 bases between. Germline V lookup: CDR1 SGHRS, CDR2 YFSETQ. The CDR3 consists of 13 residues. As DNA, the CDR3 is TGCGCCAGCAGCCTAGCGGGGGATTCACCCCTCCACTTT. Translation gives CASSLAGDSPLHF.

The sample holds a few counts of this clonotype. This chain connects TRBV20-1 to TRBJ2-1, with 8 bases matching TRBD1. In germline, CDR1 is DFQATT, CDR2 SNEGSKA (reference sequence). This CDR3 spans 14 amino acids. V shed 6 bases, J shed 1 base, and the junction held 5 bases outside the gene matches. CDR3 DNA: TGCAGTGCGACGACAGGGGTGTCCTACAATGAGCAGTTCTTC. It codes for CSATTGVSYNEQFF.

This chain uses TRBV2 with TRBJ1-4, with D perhaps matching TRBD1 (5 bases). The CDR3 is made up of 14 amino acids. The V end was cut by 8 bases, the J end by 5 bases, with 15 bases between. Per germline, CDR1 SNHLY and CDR2 FYNNEI. The CDR3 bases are TGTGCCAGCCGCAGTTCGGGGCCAAATGAAAAACTGTTTTTT. Amino acids: CASRSSGPNEKLFF.

The chain couples TRBV7-8 to TRBJ1-1, with TRBD1 as a possible D gene (6 bases). The CDR3 spans 14 residues. Trimming left V 1 base short and J 3 bases short, with 9 bases between. Germline CDR1 and CDR2: SGHVS and FQNEAQ. This chain's CDR3 is CASSLEAGDTEAFF. The DNA for the CDR3 is TGTGCCAGCAGCTTAGAGGCAGGGGACACTGAAGCTTTCTTT.

V is TRBV3-1 and J is TRBJ1-3; weak D call: TRBD1 (5 bases). Per the germline V gene, CDR1 is LGHDT and CDR2 is YNNKEL (reference sequence). The CDR3 covers 14 residues. V shed 4 bases and J shed 4 bases, with 11 bases lying between them. The DNA for the CDR3 is TGTGCCAGCAGCCCAGGGTTTTCAGGAAACACCATATATTTT. It codes for CASSPGFSGNTIYF. The full variable domain, completed using reference TRBV3-1 and TRBJ1-3, is DTAVSQTPKYLVTQMGNDKSIKCEQNLGHDTMYWYKQDSKKFLKIMFSYNNKELIINETVPNRFSPKSPDKAHLNLHINSLELGDSAVYFCASSPGFSGNTIYFGEGSWLTVV.

This clonotype was recorded at least ten times. The DNA of the CDR3 is TGCAGTGCCGTAATAGCGGGCACAGATACGCAGTATTTT. This gives the protein CSAVIAGTDTQYF. The rearrangement uses TRBV20-1 and TRBJ2-3; the D gene is possibly TRBD2 (6 bases). Trimming removed 6 bases at V and 1 base at J, with 11 bases between. The CDR3 length is 13 residues. Germline CDR1 is DFQATT and CDR2 is SNEGSKA (reference sequence).

This chain uses TRBV19 with TRBJ1-1, with D hard to call. With 8 bases removed from V and 11 bases from J, the gap between germline ends came to 15 bases. The CDR3 has 11 residues. CDR1 LNHDA and CDR2 SQIVND come from the germline V gene (reference sequence). CDR3 protein: CASLHGLRAFF. The CDR3 DNA sequence: TGTGCCAGTCTACATGGTCTTCGGGCTTTCTTT.

The table lists this clonotype with a few counts. The J gene is TRBJ1-1, the V gene TRBV18; 7 bases match TRBD1. Germline V gene lookup returns CDR1 KGHSH and CDR2 LQKENI. Trimming took 4 bases from V and 4 from J; bases not matched to a gene: 6. This CDR3 has 14 amino acids. This CDR3 reads CASSRAQGSTEAFF. Here the CDR3 DNA reads TGTGCCAGCTCACGAGCACAGGGGAGCACTGAAGCTTTCTTT.

This clonotype has at least ten counts. The rearrangement joins TRBV5-1 to TRBJ1-4; a weak D match, TRBD1 (6 bases). CDR1 is SGHRS and CDR2 is YFSETQ in the germline V gene. With 4 bases removed from V and 0 bases from J, the gap between germline ends came to 10 bases. This CDR3 has 15 residues. The CDR3 DNA is TGCGCCAGCAGCGCCAGGACAGCAACTAATGAAAAACTGTTTTTT. Its protein product is CASSARTATNEKLFF.

This clonotype was counted only a few times. This may stem from a read error, because a much larger clone lies one nucleotide away. The V call is TRBV7-9, the J call TRBJ2-1; D not resolved. The V end was cut by 5 bases, the J end by 6 bases, with 11 bases between. Germline lookup yields CDR1 SEHNR and CDR2 FQNEAQ (reference sequence). The CDR3 length is 13 residues. CDR3 bases: TGTGCCAGCAGCCCCGTCCCCTGCAATGAGCAGTTCTTC. Translation gives CASSPVPCNEQFF.

About this clonotype itself: The junction departs from the called germline gene at one end, perhaps through a read error. The chain employs TRBV15 and TRBJ1-3; D unclear. Germline loops: CDR1 LNHNV, CDR2 YYDKDF (reference sequence). The CDR3 totals 15 residues. The CDR3 protein is CATSRDHSSGNTIHF. The CDR3 bases are TGTGCCACCAGCAGAGATCACAGCTCTGGAAACACCATACATTTT.

This clonotype was seen a few times. Since a much larger clone is just one base distant, this may be a read error. The genes are TRBV20-1 and TRBJ1-2, with D unresolved. The CDR3 extends over 11 amino acids. The V end was cut by 8 bases, the J end by 0 bases, with 7 bases between. Germline loops: CDR1 DFQATT, CDR2 SNEGSKA (reference sequence). In DNA form, the CDR3 reads TGCAGTAGGGCAGCTAACTATGGCTACACCTTC. Translating gives CSRAANYGYTF.

The chain joins TRBV24-1 to TRBJ1-2; D gene ambiguous. The V end lost 4 bases, the J end lost 4 bases, and 3 bases lay between the germline ends. This CDR3 spans 11 amino acids. The germline V gene encodes CDR1 KGHDR and CDR2 SFDVKD. Here the CDR3 reads CATSDSYGYTF. DNA of the CDR3: TGTGCCACCAGTGACAGCTATGGCTACACCTTC.

V gene TRBV29-1 combines with J gene TRBJ1-1; a weak D match, TRBD1 (5 bases). From germline, CDR1 is SQVTM and CDR2 ANQGSEA. The germline V and J ends were trimmed by 6 bases and 7 bases, with 9 bases remaining between them. The length of the CDR3 is 10 residues. In nucleotides, the CDR3 is TGCAGCGTGGTGACAGTTGAAGCTTTCTTT. This sequence encodes CSVVTVEAFF. Using reference TRBV29-1 and TRBJ1-1 for the parts outside the CDR3, the full variable domain is SAVISQKPSRDICQRGTSLTIQCQVDSQVTMMFWYRQQPGQSLTLIATANQGSEATYESGFVIDKFPISRPNLTFSTLTVSNMSPEDSSIYLCSVVTVEAFFGQGTRLTVV.